Listed here are 2 T cell receptor beta chains from one sample, sequenced in a study of shared clonotypes between healthy human individuals. TCRdb's copy holds only in-frame clones and misses some; the assay was immunoSEQ multiplex PCR. The sample lists some 2 million clones, roughly 94% seen once, with more than 0.1% in the top ten. The sample comprised naive CD4+ T cells sorted from blood. The subset here: CD45RA+ positively selected. The receptors originated from a man aged 18 to 29 in good health.

The V and J genes are TRBV6-5 and TRBJ1-5; D is unresolved. Germline loops: CDR1 MNHEY, CDR2 SVGAGI. The CDR3 consists of 13 residues. V dropped 8 bases and J dropped 5 bases, with 13 bases sitting between them. CDR3 sequence: CASAEGGDQPQHF. In DNA, the CDR3 is TGTGCCAGCGCAGAGGGCGGGGATCAGCCCCAGCATTTT.

The chain employs TRBV9 and TRBJ2-1; 7 nucleotides agree with TRBD2. The CDR3 spans 14 residues. Germline V gene data show CDR1 as SGDLS and CDR2 as YYNGEE. V gave up 4 bases and J gave up 4 bases; unmatched junction bases: 5. Written as DNA, the CDR3 is TGTGCCAGCAGCCCTAGCGGAGTTTACAATGAGCAGTTCTTC. It is translated as CASSPSGVYNEQFF.